These T cell receptor beta chains were read from a single sample in a study of T cells in Graves' hyperthyroidism and ophthalmopathy. TCRdb reanalysed the multiplex PCR reads using MiXCR and keeps one entry per CDR3 protein. The sample includes fewer than 550,000 distinct CDR3 sequences, 15% to 17% of them seen just once. The sample taken for sequencing was blood. All receptors come from a woman under 30 with Graves' hyperthyroidism. CDR3s include the opening cysteine and the closing phenylalanine or tryptophan. The D gene is left open where the match is weak. Clone size is shown for a subset of rows, as once, few, many or a class of expanded clone.

j_call v_call clone_size d_call cdr3_aa cdr3_nt
TRBJ1-4 TRBV3-1 many TRBD1 CASSLGTGRWRTNEKLFF TGTGCCAGCAGCCTCGGGACAGGGAGGTGGAGGACTAATGAAAAACTGTTTTTT
TRBJ2-7 TRBV5-1 many - CASSPPLPGEQYF TGCGCCAGCAGCCCCCCCCTACCCGGCGAGCAGTACTTC
TRBJ1-1 TRBV6-1 many TRBD1 CASSLDRGRLKTEAFF TGTGCCAGCAGTCTGGACAGGGGGCGCCTAAAAACTGAAGCTTTCTTT
TRBJ2-7 TRBV6-2/TRBV6-3 many - CASRRGEQYF TGTGCCAGCCGGAGGGGCGAACAGTACTTC
TRBJ1-5 TRBV5-5 - TRBD1 CASSSGQPYQPQHF TGTGCCAGCAGCTCGGGACAGCCTTATCAGCCCCAGCATTTT
TRBJ2-5 TRBV30 many - CAWNGGETQYF TGTGCCTGGAATGGAGGAGAGACCCAGTACTTC
TRBJ1-1 TRBV4-1 many - CASSQGDLNTEAFF TGCGCCAGCAGCCAAGGGGACTTGAACACTGAAGCTTTCTTT
TRBJ2-1 TRBV7-6 - - CASSRALSYNEQFF TGTGCCAGCAGCCGCGCTCTCTCCTACAATGAGCAGTTCTTC
TRBJ2-3 TRBV28 - - CASSLRQIPDTQYF TGTGCCAGCAGTTTAAGGCAGATCCCAGATACGCAGTATTTT
TRBJ2-7 TRBV2 many TRBD1 CASSGATGVTYEQYF TGTGCCAGCAGTGGCGCGACAGGGGTTACCTACGAGCAGTACTTC
TRBJ2-1 TRBV2 - - CASRVPGDINEQFF TGTGCCAGCCGGGTCCCGGGTGACATCAATGAGCAGTTCTTC
TRBJ2-5 TRBV6-4 few - CASSQNHQETQYF TGTGCCAGCAGCCAGAACCACCAAGAGACCCAGTACTTC
TRBJ1-2 TRBV11-2 many - CASSLAGTPLWGYTF TGTGCCAGCAGCTTAGCAGGGACCCCTCTGTGGGGCTACACCTTC
TRBJ1-5 TRBV7-8 many - CASSLIGRDNPGGSNQPQHF TGTGCCAGCAGCCTCATCGGCCGGGACAACCCTGGGGGTAGCAATCAGCCCCAGCATTTT
TRBJ1-1 TRBV6-1 many TRBD1 CASSLHGQGRSLNTEAFF TGTGCCAGCAGCCTACATGGACAGGGGAGGTCTCTGAACACTGAAGCTTTCTTT
TRBJ2-5 TRBV20-1 many - CSAAQGGETQYF TGCAGTGCTGCCCAGGGTGGGGAGACCCAGTACTTC
TRBJ1-1 TRBV20-1 many - CSASGTALMNTEAFF TGCAGTGCTTCAGGGACGGCCCTAATGAACACTGAAGCTTTCTTT
TRBJ1-5 TRBV5-5 many - CASSFDFSNQPQHF TGTGCCAGCAGCTTCGATTTTAGCAATCAGCCCCAGCATTTT
TRBJ2-7 TRBV28 many - CAGGGNYEQYF TGTGCCGGTGGGGGGAATTACGAGCAGTACTTC
TRBJ2-7 TRBV15 many TRBD1 CATSRDLGRGREQYF TGTGCCACCAGCAGAGATTTGGGCAGGGGGCGAGAGCAGTACTTC
TRBJ2-7 TRBV2 many TRBD1 CASRIQGAEQYF TGTGCCAGCAGAATACAGGGGGCCGAGCAGTACTTC
TRBJ2-7 TRBV18 many TRBD1 CASSPIAQGEEQYF TGTGCCAGCTCACCGATAGCGCAGGGGGAAGAGCAGTACTTC
TRBJ1-5 TRBV12-3/TRBV12-4 many - CASSSGQSNQPQHF TGTGCCAGCAGTTCCGGGCAGAGCAATCAGCCCCAGCATTTT
TRBJ1-1 TRBV20-1 many - CSASGGGTEAFF TGCAGTGCTAGTGGGGGAGGAACTGAAGCTTTCTTT
TRBJ2-5 TRBV3-1 many - CASSPFSGTGETQYF TGTGCCAGCAGCCCCTTTTCTGGGACGGGGGAGACCCAGTACTTC
TRBJ2-6 TRBV24-1 few - CATSDGPPGANVLTF TGTGCCACCAGTGATGGGCCTCCTGGGGCCAACGTCCTGACTTTC
TRBJ1-4 TRBV30 many TRBD1 CAWSRRGLGGEKLFF TGTGCCTGGAGTCGCAGGGGGCTCGGCGGTGAAAAACTGTTTTTT
TRBJ2-7 TRBV18 - TRBD1 CASSPIGQGIDEQYF TGTGCCAGCTCACCAATAGGACAGGGGATCGACGAGCAGTACTTC
TRBJ2-3 TRBV20-1 many TRBD2 CSAPGTTTDTQYF TGCAGTGCCCCCGGGACTACCACAGATACGCAGTATTTT
TRBJ1-2 TRBV9 many TRBD1 CASTGTAVNYGYTF TGTGCCAGCACGGGGACAGCTGTTAACTATGGCTACACCTTC
TRBJ1-1 TRBV3-1 - TRBD1 CASSQGTGGNTEAFF TGTGCCAGCAGCCAAGGGACAGGGGGGAACACTGAAGCTTTCTTT
TRBJ1-2 TRBV7-9 many - CASSDDLGPTNYGYTF TGTGCCAGCAGCGACGACTTAGGACCGACAAACTATGGCTACACCTTC
TRBJ2-7 TRBV6-1 many TRBD2 CATRSGALSYEQYF TGTGCCACTCGAAGCGGGGCCCTCTCCTACGAGCAGTACTTC
TRBJ1-2 TRBV6-1 many TRBD1 CASSPEDRDPHGYTF TGTGCCAGCAGTCCTGAGGACAGGGATCCCCATGGCTACACCTTC
TRBJ2-5 TRBV10-3 many - CAISERGMEETQYF TGTGCCATCAGTGAACGAGGGATGGAAGAGACCCAGTACTTC
TRBJ2-5 TRBV3-1 - TRBD2 CASSPRAGPVETQYF TGTGCCAGCAGCCCCAGAGCGGGGCCGGTAGAGACCCAGTACTTC
TRBJ2-5 TRBV27 many - CASSPKRLQETQYF TGTGCCAGCAGTCCAAAACGCCTACAAGAGACCCAGTACTTC
TRBJ1-4 TRBV3-1 - - CASSQGAANEKLFF TGTGCCAGCAGCCAGGGGGCGGCTAATGAAAAACTGTTTTTT
TRBJ1-6 TRBV3-1 many - CASSQGPGVLHF TGTGCCAGCAGCCAAGGGCCGGGGGTCCTCCACTTT
TRBJ2-2 TRBV7-9 - TRBD1 CASSDQPTGANTGELFF TGTGCCAGCAGCGACCAACCGACAGGGGCTAACACCGGGGAGCTGTTTTTT
TRBJ1-1 TRBV10-3 - TRBD1 CAISDWDRLVTTEAFF TGTGCCATCAGTGACTGGGACAGGTTAGTAACCACTGAAGCTTTCTTT
TRBJ2-5 TRBV10-3 - - CAISDVRTSQETQYF TGTGCCATCAGTGACGTGAGGACATCCCAAGAGACCCAGTACTTC
TRBJ2-7 TRBV27 many TRBD2 CASSFSGGSYEQYF TGTGCCAGCAGTTTTAGCGGGGGGTCCTACGAGCAGTACTTC
TRBJ1-2 TRBV6-1 many - CASSRDRTDGYTF TGTGCCAGCAGCCGCGACAGGACGGATGGCTACACCTTC
TRBJ1-2 TRBV9 - - CASSAQGGGGYTF TGTGCCAGCAGCGCTCAGGGAGGGGGTGGCTACACCTTC
TRBJ2-1 TRBV7-6 many - CASSLAKGYNEQFF TGTGCCAGCAGCTTAGCGAAAGGTTACAATGAGCAGTTCTTC
TRBJ2-1 TRBV5-1 many - CASSQTGTDYNEQFF TGCGCCAGCAGCCAAACCGGGACCGACTACAATGAGCAGTTCTTC
TRBJ2-1 TRBV7-2 many TRBD2 CASNFPLGLANDGEQFF TGTGCCAGCAACTTCCCCTTGGGACTAGCGAACGATGGTGAGCAGTTCTTC
TRBJ2-1 TRBV12-3/TRBV12-4 many - CASSFMGDEQFF TGTGCCAGCAGTTTCATGGGCGATGAGCAGTTCTTC
TRBJ2-3 TRBV5-5 many - CASSLESLPTQYF TGTGCCAGCAGCTTGGAGAGCCTCCCTACGCAGTATTTT
TRBJ1-5 TRBV4-1 - - CASSQEEWGSSNQPQHF TGCGCCAGCAGCCAAGAAGAGTGGGGCAGTAGCAATCAGCCCCAGCATTTT
TRBJ1-6 TRBV6-2/TRBV6-3 many - CASSLRVQLNSPLHF TGTGCCAGCAGCTTAAGGGTCCAGCTGAATTCACCCCTCCACTTT
TRBJ2-4 TRBV6-6 - - CASSYSRPGKNIQYF TGTGCCAGCAGTTACTCGAGGCCGGGGAAAAACATTCAGTACTTC